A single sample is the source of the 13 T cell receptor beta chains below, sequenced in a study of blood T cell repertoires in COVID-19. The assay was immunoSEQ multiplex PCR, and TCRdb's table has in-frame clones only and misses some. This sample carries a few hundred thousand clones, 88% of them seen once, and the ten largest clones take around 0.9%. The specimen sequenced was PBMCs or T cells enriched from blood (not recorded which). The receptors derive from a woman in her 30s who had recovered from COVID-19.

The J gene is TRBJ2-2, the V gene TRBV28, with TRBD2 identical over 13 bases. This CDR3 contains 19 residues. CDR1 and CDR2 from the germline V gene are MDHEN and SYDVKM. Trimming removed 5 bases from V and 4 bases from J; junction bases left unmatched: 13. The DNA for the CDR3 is TGTGCCAGCAGTCTCCCGACTAGCGGGGGGATTACCTCCACCGGGGAGCTGTTTTTT. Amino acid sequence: CASSLPTSGGITSTGELFF.

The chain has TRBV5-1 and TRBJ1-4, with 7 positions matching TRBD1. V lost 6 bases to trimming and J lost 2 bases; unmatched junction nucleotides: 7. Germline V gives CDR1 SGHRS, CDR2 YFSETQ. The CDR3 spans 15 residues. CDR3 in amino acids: CASTYRGNTNEKLFF. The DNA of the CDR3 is TGCGCCAGCACGTACAGGGGAAATACTAATGAAAAACTGTTTTTT. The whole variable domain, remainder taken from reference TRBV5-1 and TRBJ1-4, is KAGVTQTPRYLIKTRGQQVTLSCSPISGHRSVSWYQQTPGQGLQFLFEYFSETQRNKGNFPGRFSGRQFSNSRSEMNVSTLELGDSALYLCASTYRGNTNEKLFFGSGTQLSVL.

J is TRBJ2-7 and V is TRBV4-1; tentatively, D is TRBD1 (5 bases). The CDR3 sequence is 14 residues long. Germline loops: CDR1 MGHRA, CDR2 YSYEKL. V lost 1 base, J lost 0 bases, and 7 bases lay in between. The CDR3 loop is CASSQGQSSYEQYF. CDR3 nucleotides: TGCGCCAGCAGCCAAGGACAGAGCTCCTACGAGCAGTACTTC.

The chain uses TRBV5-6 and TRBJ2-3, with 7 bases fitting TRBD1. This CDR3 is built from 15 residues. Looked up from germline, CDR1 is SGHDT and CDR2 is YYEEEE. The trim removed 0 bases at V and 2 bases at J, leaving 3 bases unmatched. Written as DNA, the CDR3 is TGTGCCAGCAGCTTGGTAGGGGGCCTCACAGATACGCAGTATTTT. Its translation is CASSLVGGLTDTQYF. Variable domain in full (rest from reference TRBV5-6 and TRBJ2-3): DAGVTQSPTHLIKTRGQQVTLRCSPKSGHDTVSWYQQALGQGPQFIFQYYEEEERQRGNFPDRFSGHQFPNYSSELNVNALLLGDSALYLCASSLVGGLTDTQYFGPGTRLTVL.

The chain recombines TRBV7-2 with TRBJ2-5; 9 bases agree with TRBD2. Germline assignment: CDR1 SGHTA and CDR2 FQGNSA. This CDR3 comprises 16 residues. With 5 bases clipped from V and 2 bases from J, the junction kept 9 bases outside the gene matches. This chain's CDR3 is CASSLRRGGTQETQYF. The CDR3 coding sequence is TGTGCCAGCAGCCTTCGGCGGGGGGGCACACAAGAGACCCAGTACTTC.

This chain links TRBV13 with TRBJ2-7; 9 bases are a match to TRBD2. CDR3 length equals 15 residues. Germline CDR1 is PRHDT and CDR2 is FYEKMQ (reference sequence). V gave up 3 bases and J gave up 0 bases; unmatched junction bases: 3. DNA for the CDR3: TGTGCCAGCAGCTTCTCTAGCGGGGCCTCCTACGAGCAGTACTTC. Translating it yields CASSFSSGASYEQYF.

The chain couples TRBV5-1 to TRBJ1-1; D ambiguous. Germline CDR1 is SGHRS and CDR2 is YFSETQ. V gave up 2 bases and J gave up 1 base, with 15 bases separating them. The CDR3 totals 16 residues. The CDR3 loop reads CASSLDSRRPNTEAFF. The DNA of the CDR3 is TGCGCCAGCAGCTTAGACTCTCGACGGCCGAACACTGAAGCTTTCTTT.

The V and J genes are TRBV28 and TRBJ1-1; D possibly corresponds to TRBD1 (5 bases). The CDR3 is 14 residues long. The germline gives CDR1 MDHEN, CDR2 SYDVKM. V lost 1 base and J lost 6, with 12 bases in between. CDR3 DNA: TGTGCCAGCAGTTTATTTGCGGAGGGGTCTGAAGCTTTCTTT. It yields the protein CASSLFAEGSEAFF.

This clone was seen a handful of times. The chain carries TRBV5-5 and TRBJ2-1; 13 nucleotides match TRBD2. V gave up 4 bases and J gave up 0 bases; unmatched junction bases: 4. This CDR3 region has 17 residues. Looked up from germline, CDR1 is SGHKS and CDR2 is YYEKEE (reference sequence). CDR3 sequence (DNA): TGTGCCAGCAGCCAACTAGCGGGGGGGAGCTCCTACAATGAGCAGTTCTTC. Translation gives CASSQLAGGSSYNEQFF.

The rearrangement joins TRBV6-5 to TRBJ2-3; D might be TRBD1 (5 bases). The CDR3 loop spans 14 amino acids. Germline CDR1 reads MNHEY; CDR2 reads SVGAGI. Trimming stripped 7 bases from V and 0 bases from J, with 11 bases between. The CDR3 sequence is CASTRQRSTDTQYF. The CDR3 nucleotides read TGTGCCAGCACTCGACAGAGAAGCACAGATACGCAGTATTTT.

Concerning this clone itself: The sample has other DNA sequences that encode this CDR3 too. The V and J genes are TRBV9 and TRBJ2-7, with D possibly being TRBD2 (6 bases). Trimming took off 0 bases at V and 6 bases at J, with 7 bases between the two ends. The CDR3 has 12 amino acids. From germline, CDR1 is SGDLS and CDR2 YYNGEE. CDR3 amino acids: CASSVVGGEQYF. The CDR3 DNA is TGTGCCAGCAGCGTAGTGGGAGGCGAGCAGTACTTC. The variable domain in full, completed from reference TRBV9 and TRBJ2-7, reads DSGVTQTPKHLITATGQRVTLRCSPRSGDLSVYWYQQSLDQGLQFLIQYYNGEERAKGNILERFSAQQFPDLHSELNLSSLELGDSALYFCASSVVGGEQYFGPGTRLTVT.

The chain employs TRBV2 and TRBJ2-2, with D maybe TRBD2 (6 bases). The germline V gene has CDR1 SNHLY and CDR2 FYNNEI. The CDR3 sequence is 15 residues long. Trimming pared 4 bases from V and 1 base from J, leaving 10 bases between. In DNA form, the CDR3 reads TGTGCCAGCAGTGTCTGGACTAAGAACACCGGGGAGCTGTTTTTT. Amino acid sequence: CASSVWTKNTGELFF.

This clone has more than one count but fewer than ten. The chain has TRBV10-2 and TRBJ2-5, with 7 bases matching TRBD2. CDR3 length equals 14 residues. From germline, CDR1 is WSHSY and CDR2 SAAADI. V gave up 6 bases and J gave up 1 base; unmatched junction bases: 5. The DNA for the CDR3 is TGCGCCAGCAGGGCAGGGAGGGGCCAAGAGACCCAGTACTTC. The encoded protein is CASRAGRGQETQYF.